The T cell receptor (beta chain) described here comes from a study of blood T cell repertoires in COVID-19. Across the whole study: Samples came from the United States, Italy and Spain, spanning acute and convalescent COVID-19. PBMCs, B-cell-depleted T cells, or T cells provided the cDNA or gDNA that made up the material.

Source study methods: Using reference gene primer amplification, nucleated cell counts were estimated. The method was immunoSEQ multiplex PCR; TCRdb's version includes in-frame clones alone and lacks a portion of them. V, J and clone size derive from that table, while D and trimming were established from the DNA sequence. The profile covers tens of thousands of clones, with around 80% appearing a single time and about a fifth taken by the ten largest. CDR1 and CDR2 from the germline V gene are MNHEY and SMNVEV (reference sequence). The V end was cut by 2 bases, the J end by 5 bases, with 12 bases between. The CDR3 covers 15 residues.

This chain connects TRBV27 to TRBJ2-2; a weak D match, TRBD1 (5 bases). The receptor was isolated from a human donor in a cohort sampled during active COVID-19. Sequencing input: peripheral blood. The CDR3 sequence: CASSLRQGWTGELFF. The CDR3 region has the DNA TGTGCCAGCAGTTTAAGGCAGGGATGGACCGGGGAGCTGTTTTTT.